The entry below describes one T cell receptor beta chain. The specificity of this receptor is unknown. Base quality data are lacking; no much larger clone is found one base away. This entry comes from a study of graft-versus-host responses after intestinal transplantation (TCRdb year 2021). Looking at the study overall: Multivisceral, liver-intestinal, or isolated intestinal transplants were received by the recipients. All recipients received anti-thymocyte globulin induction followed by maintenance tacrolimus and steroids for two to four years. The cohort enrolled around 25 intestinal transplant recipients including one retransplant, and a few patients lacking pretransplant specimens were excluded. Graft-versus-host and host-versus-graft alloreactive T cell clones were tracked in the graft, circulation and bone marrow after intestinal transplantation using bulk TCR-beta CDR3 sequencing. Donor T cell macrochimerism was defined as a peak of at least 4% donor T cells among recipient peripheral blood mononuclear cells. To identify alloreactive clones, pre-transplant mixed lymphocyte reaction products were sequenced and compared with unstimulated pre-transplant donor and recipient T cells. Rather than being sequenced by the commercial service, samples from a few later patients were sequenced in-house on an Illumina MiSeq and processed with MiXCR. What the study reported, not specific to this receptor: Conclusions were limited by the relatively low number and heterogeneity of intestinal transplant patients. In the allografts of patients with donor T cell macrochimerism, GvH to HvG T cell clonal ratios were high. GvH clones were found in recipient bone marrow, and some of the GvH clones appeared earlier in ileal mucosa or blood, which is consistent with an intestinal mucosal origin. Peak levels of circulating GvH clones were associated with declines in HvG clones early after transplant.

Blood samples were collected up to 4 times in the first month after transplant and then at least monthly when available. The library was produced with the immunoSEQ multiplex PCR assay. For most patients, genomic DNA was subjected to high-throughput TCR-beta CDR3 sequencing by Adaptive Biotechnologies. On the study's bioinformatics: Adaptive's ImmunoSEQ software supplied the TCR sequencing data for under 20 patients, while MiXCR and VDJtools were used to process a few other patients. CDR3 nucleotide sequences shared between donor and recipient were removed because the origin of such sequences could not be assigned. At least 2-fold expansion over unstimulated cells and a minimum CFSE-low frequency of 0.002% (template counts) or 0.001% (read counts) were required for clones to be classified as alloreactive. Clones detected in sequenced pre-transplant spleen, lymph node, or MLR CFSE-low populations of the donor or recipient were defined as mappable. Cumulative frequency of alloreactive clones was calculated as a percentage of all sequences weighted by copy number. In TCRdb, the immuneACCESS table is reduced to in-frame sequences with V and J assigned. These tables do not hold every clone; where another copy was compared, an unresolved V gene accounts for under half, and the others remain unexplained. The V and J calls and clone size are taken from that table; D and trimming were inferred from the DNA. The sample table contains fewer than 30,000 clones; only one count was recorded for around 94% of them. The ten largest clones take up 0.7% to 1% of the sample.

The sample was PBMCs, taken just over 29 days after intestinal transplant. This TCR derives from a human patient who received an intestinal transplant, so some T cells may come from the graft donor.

The CDR3 loop reads CASSFFSYNEQFF. The DNA reads TGCGCCAGCAGCTTTTTTAGCTACAATGAGCAGTTCTTC. The sequence is built from TRBV5-1 and TRBJ2-1, with no reliable assignment of the D segment. V loses 2 bases, J loses 3 bases, and the germline ends lie 6 bases apart. The CDR3 holds 13 amino acids from the cysteine to the phenylalanine. Of all the DNA, just the CDR3 is kept, 39 bases in frame from base 1. CDR1 and CDR2 (SGHRS, YFSETQ) derive from the germline V gene.